The T cell receptor beta chain described here comes from a study of shared clonotypes between healthy human individuals. Study findings and constraints: On the whole, naive subsets had larger estimated richness than memory subsets had.

Only CD45RO-negative cells positively selected for CCR7 counted as naive CD8 cells, so terminally differentiated effector memory CD45RA+ cells were excluded. About this clone itself: No antigen is known for it.

Sorted-subset replicate PCRs used around 200 ng of genomic DNA. This amount corresponded to 25,000 to 30,000 T cell genomes. Generated by immunoSEQ multiplex PCR, the TCRdb table keeps only in-frame clones and is missing some. The sample records roughly 2.1 million clones, roughly 91% being singletons. The V and J ends lost 7 bases and 3 bases respectively, with 16 bases between them. The CDR3 loop spans 15 amino acids. Germline V CDR1 and CDR2: SEHNR, FQNEAQ (reference sequence). The J gene is TRBJ2-1, the V gene TRBV7-9, with unresolved D. Sequencing used naive CD8+ T cells from PBMCs. This clonotype originated in a man younger than 30 in good health. Some clones in this sample may be carry-over from other donors' samples. The CDR3 loop reads CASTLPWAGYNEQFF. The CDR3 DNA follows: TGTGCCAGCACCCTTCCGTGGGCTGGCTACAATGAGCAGTTCTTC.